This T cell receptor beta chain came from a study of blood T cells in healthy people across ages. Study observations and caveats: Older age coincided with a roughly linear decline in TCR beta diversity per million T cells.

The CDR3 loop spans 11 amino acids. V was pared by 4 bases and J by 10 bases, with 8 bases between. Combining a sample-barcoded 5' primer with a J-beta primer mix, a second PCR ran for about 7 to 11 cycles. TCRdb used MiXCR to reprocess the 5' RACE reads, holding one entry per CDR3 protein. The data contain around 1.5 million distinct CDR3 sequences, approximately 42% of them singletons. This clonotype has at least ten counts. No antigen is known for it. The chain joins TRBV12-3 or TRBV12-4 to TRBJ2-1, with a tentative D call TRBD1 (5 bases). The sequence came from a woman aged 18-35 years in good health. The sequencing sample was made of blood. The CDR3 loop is CASSSTVEQFF. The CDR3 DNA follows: TGTGCCAGCAGTTCGACAGTCGAGCAGTTCTTC.